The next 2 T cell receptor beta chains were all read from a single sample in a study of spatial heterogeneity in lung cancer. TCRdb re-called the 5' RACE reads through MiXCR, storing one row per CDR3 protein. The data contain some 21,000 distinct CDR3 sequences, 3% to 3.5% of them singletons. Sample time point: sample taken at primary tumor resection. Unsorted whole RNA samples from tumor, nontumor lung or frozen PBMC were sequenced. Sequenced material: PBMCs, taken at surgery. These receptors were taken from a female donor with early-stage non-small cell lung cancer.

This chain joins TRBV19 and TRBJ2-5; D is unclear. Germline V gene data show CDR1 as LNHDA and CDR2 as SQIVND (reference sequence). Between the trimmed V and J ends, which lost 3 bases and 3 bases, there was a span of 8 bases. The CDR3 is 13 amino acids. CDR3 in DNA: TGTGCCAGTAGTATCCACGGCGAAGAGACCCAGTACTTC. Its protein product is CASSIHGEETQYF.

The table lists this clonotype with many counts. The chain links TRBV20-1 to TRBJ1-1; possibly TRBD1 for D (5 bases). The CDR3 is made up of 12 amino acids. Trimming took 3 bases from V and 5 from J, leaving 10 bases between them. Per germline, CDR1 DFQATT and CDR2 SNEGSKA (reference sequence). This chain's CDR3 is CSASWGRTEAFF. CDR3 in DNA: TGCAGTGCTAGTTGGGGGAGGACTGAAGCTTTCTTT.